The present T cell receptor beta chain was sequenced within a study of monozygotic twins with inflammatory bowel disease. The study, taken as a whole, reports: IBD-affected twins scored below their healthy co-twins in TCRbeta diversity (inverse Simpson). Heterogeneous immunosuppressive treatment regimens may have introduced variability into patient repertoires.

Across eight separate reactions for each sample, cDNA was made. UMIs that had a 6-nucleotide sample barcode were put in using template switching. TCRdb reprocessed the 5' RACE reads; each CDR3 protein has one entry and no DNA is given. The specimen's table records tens of thousands of distinct CDR3 sequences. With regard to this clonotype: What it recognizes is unknown.

This CDR3 is 15 amino acids long. From germline, CDR1 is SGHRS and CDR2 YFSETQ. The chain has TRBV5-1 and TRBJ2-1; the D gene TCRdb calls, TRBD1, cannot be checked with no DNA. This clonotype was sampled from a human donor with ulcerative colitis or Crohn's disease, or a healthy co-twin of an affected twin (not recorded which). Sequencing input: blood. The CDR3 loop reads CASSLVARVGNEQFF.